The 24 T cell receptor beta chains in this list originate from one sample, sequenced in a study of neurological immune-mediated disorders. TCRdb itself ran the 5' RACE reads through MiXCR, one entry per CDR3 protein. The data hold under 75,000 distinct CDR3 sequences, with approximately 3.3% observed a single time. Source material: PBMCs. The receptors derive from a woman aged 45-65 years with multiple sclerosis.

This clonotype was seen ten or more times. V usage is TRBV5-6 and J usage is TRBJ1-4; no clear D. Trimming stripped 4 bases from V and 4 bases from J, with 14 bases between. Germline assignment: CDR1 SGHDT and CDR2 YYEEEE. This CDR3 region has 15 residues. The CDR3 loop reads CASSPTGRGNEKLFF. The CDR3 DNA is TGTGCCAGCAGCCCTACCGGACGGGGTAATGAAAAACTGTTTTTT.

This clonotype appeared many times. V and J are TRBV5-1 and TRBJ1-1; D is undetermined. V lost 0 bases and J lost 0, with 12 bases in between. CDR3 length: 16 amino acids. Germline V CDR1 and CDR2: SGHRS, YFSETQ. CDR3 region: CASSLAGESMNTEAFF. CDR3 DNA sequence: TGCGCCAGCAGCTTGGCTGGGGAGAGCATGAACACTGAAGCTTTCTTT.

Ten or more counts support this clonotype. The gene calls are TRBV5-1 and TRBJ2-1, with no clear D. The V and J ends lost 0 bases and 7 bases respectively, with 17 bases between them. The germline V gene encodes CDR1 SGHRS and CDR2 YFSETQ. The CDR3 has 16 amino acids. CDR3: CASSLVLGWQSNEQFF. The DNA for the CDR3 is TGCGCCAGCAGCTTGGTGTTAGGTTGGCAGTCGAATGAGCAGTTCTTC.

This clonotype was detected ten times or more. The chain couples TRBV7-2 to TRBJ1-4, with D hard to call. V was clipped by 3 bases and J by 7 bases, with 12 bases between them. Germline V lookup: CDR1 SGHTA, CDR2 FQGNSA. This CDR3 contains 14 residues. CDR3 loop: CASSFLGSGEKLFF. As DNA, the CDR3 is TGTGCCAGCAGCTTCCTAGGGTCAGGTGAAAAACTGTTTTTT.

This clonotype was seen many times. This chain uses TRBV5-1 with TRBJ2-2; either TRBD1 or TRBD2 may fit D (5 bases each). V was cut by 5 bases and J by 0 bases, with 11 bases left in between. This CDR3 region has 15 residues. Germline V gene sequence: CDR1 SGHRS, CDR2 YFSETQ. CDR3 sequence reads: CASRPGTANTGELFF. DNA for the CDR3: TGCGCCAGCAGGCCCGGGACCGCGAACACCGGGGAGCTGTTTTTT.

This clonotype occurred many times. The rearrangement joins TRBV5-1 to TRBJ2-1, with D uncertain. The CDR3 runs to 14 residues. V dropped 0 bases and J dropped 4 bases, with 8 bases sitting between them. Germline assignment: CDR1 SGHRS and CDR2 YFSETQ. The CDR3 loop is CASSLVTAYNEQFF. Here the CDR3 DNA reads TGCGCCAGCAGCTTGGTGACGGCGTACAATGAGCAGTTCTTC.

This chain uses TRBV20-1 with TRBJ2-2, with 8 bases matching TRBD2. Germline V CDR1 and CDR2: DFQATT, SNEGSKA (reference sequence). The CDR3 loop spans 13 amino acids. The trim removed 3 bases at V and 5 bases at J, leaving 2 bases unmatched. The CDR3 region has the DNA TGCAGTGCTAGCGGGAGGGAGACCGGGGAGCTGTTTTTT. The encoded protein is CSASGRETGELFF.

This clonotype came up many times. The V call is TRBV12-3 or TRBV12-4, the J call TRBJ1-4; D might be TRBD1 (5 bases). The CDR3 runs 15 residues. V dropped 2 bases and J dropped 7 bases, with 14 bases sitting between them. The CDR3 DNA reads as TGTGCCAGCAGTTTATTGAAGTCGAGGGGTGAAAAACTGTTTTTT. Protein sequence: CASSLLKSRGEKLFF.

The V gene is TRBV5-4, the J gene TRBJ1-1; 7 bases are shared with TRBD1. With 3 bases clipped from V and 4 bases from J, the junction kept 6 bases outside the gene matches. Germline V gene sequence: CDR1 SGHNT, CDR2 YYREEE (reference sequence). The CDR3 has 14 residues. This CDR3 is CASSSNRGVTEAFF. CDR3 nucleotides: TGTGCCAGCAGCTCAAACAGGGGAGTCACTGAAGCTTTCTTT.

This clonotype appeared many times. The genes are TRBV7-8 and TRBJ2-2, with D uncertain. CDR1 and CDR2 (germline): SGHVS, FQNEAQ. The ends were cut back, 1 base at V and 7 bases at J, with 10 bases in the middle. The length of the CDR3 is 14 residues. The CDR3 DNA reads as TGTGCCAGCAGCTTAGAGTATCTGGGCGGGGAGCTGTTTTTT. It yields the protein CASSLEYLGGELFF.

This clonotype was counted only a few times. CDR3 sequence reads: CASSNEGQFNPQETQYF. In DNA, the CDR3 is TGTGCCAGCAGCAACGAGGGACAGTTCAACCCGCAAGAGACCCAGTACTTC. This chain uses TRBV21-1 with TRBJ2-5; TRBD1 reflects the table's D call only, with no check against the DNA. TRBV21-1 is recorded as a pseudogene. The CDR3 loop spans 17 amino acids.

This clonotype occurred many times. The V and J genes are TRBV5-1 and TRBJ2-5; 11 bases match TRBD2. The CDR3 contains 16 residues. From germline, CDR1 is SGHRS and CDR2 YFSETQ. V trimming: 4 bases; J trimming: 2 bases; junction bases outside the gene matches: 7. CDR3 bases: TGCGCCAGCAGCATGGCAGGGACTAGCGGACAAGAGACCCAGTACTTC. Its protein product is CASSMAGTSGQETQYF. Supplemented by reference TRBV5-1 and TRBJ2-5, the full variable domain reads KAGVTQTPRYLIKTRGQQVTLSCSPISGHRSVSWYQQTPGQGLQFLFEYFSETQRNKGNFPGRFSGRQFSNSRSEMNVSTLELGDSALYLCASSMAGTSGQETQYFGPGTRLLVL.

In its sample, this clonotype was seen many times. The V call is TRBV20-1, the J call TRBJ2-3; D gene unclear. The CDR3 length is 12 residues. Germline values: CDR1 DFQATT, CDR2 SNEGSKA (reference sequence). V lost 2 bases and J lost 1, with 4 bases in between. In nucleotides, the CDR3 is TGCAGTGCTAGACCCCGCACAGATACGCAGTATTTT. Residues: CSARPRTDTQYF.

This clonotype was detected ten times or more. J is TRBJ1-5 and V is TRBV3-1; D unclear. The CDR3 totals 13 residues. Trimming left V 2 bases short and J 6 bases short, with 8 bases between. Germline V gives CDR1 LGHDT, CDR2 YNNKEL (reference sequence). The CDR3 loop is CASSQSGGQPQHF. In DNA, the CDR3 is TGTGCCAGCAGCCAATCTGGTGGTCAGCCCCAGCATTTT.

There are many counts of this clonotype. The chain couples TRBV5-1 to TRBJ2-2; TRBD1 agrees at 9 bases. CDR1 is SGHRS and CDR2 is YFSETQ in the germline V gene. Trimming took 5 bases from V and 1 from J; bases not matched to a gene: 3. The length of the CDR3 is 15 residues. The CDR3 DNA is TGCGCCAGCAGGCTGGGACAGGGGAACACCGGGGAGCTGTTTTTT. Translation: CASRLGQGNTGELFF.

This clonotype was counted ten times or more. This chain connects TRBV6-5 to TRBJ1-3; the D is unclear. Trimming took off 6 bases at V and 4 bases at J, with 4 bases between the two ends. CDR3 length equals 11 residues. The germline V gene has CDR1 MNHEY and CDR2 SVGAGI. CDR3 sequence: CASRRGNTIYF. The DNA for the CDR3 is TGTGCCAGCAGGAGGGGAAACACCATATATTTT.

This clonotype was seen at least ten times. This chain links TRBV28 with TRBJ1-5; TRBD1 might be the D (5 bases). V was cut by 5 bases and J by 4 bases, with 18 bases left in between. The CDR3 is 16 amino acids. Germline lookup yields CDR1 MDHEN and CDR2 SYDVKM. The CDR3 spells CASSPPGRVVNQPQHF. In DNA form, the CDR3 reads TGTGCCAGCAGTCCCCCAGGCAGGGTAGTTAATCAGCCCCAGCATTTT.

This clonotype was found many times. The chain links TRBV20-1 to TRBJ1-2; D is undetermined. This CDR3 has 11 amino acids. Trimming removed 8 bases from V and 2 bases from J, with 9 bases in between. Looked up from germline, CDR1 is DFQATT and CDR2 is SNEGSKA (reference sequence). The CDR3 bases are TGCAGTTCGCCAGAGAACTATGGCTACACCTTC. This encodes CSSPENYGYTF.

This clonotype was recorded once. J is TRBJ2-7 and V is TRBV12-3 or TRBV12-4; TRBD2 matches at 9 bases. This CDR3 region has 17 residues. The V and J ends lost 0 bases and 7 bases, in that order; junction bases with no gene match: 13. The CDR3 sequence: CASSLAWLAGLPIEQYF. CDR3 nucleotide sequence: TGTGCCAGCAGTTTAGCGTGGCTAGCGGGACTACCCATAGAGCAGTACTTC.

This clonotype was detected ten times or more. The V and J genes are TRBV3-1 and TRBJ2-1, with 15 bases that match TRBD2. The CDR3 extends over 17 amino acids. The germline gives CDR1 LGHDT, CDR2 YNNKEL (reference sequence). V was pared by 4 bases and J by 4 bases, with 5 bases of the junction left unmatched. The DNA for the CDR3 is TGTGCCAGCAGCCCCCTTGGACTAGCGGGAGGGTACAATGAGCAGTTCTTC. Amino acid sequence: CASSPLGLAGGYNEQFF.

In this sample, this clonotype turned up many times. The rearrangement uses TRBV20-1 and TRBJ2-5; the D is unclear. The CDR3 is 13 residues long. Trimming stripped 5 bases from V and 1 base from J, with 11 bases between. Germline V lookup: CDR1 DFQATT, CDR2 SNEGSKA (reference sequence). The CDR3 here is CSAGGGSQETQYF. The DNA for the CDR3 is TGCAGTGCTGGCGGTGGTTCCCAAGAGACCCAGTACTTC.

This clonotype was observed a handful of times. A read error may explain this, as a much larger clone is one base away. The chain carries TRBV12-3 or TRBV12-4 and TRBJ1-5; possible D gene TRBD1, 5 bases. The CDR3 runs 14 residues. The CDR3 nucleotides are TGTGCCAGCAGTTTCCAGGGAGTAAGGCAGCACCAGCATTTT. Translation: CASSFQGVRQHQHF.

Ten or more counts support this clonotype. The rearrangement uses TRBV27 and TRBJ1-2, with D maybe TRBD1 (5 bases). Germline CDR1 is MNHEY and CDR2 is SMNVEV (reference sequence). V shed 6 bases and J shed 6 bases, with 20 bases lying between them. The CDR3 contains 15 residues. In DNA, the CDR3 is TGTGCCAGCAGCCTTTATGAGGGGAGGGTTGATGGCTACACCTTC. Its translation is CASSLYEGRVDGYTF.

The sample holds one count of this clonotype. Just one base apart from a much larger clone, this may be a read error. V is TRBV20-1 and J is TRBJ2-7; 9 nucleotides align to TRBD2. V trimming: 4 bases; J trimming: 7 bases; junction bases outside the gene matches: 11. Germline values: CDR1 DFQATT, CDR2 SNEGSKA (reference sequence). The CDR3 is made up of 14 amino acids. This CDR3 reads CSANPLAGGSEQYF. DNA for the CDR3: TGCAGTGCTAACCCCCTGGCGGGGGGGTCTGAGCAGTACTTC.